Each of the 29 T cell receptor beta chains below was sequenced from the same sample in a study of blood T cells in healthy people across ages. Combining a sample-barcoded 5' primer with a J-beta primer mix, a second PCR ran for 7 to 11 cycles. One entry per CDR3 protein, called by TCRdb with MiXCR from the 5' RACE reads. The repertoire holds 550,000 to 750,000 distinct CDR3 sequences, with over 20% as singletons. The sample was blood. The receptors stem from a man between 65 and 85 years old in good health.

This clonotype was detected a few times. CDR3 protein: CASSLADGEETQYF. CDR3 nucleotide sequence: TGCGCCAGCAGCTTGGCCGATGGGGAAGAGACCCAGTACTTC. The rearrangement links TRBV5-1 to TRBJ2-5; D gene unclear. Trimming left V 0 bases short and J 3 bases short, with 9 bases between. CDR1 is SGHRS and CDR2 is YFSETQ in the germline V gene. This CDR3 spans 14 amino acids.

This rearrangement joins TRBV24-1 to TRBJ2-3; TRBD1 is a possible D gene (6 bases). This CDR3 has 13 residues. The V end was cut by 5 bases, the J end by 6 bases, with 11 bases between. Germline CDR1 KGHDR, CDR2 SFDVKD. CDR3 sequence (DNA): TGTGCCACCAGTGGTGGGGGCTGGGATACGCAGTATTTT. It codes for CATSGGGWDTQYF.

J is TRBJ2-3 and V is TRBV28, with TRBD2 as a possible D gene (5 bases). CDR1 MDHEN and CDR2 SYDVKM come from the germline V gene. The CDR3 is 15 residues long. V was pared by 5 bases and J by 3 bases, with 15 bases between. CDR3 protein: CASSPSGAKTDTQYF. DNA of the CDR3: TGTGCCAGCAGTCCCAGCGGAGCGAAGACAGATACGCAGTATTTT.

This clonotype was seen at least ten times. CDR3: CASSFVGAYEQYF. The DNA for the CDR3 is TGTGCCAGCAGTTTTGTTGGGGCCTACGAGCAGTACTTC. The chain couples TRBV12-3 or TRBV12-4 to TRBJ2-7; D remains ambiguous. CDR3 length: 13 residues. Trimming stripped 3 bases from V and 2 bases from J, with 8 bases between.

Here the CDR3 reads CSARLAAGETQYF. The CDR3 DNA sequence: TGCAGTGCTAGATTGGCGGCGGGTGAGACCCAGTACTTC. The chain has TRBV20-1 and TRBJ2-5, with a tentative D call TRBD2 (5 bases). Germline V gene data show CDR1 as DFQATT and CDR2 as SNEGSKA (reference sequence). V lost 2 bases to trimming and J lost 5 bases, with 12 bases between them. CDR3 length equals 13 residues.

The V call is TRBV7-3, the J call TRBJ2-1; 7 nucleotides line up with TRBD1. Trimming removed 5 bases from V and 6 bases from J; junction bases left unmatched: 4. CDR3 length: 13 residues. In germline, CDR1 is SGHTA, CDR2 FQGTGA. CDR3 in amino acids: CASSLRQGNEQFF. CDR3 DNA sequence: TGTGCCAGCAGCCTAAGACAGGGCAATGAGCAGTTCTTC.

This clonotype has at least ten counts. The chain combines TRBV20-1 with TRBJ1-1; D is ambiguous. The CDR3 runs 13 residues. V dropped 1 base and J dropped 1 base, with 7 bases sitting between them. Germline assignment: CDR1 DFQATT and CDR2 SNEGSKA (reference sequence). The CDR3 DNA reads TGCAGTGCTAGAGGGGTGGCGAACACTGAAGCTTTCTTT. Residues: CSARGVANTEAFF.

V gene TRBV5-1 combines with J gene TRBJ2-3, with no clear D. V lost 7 bases, J lost 1 base, and 7 bases lay in between. Germline assignment: CDR1 SGHRS and CDR2 YFSETQ. The CDR3 runs 12 residues. For the CDR3, the DNA is TGCGCCAGCTACCACGGCACAGATACGCAGTATTTT. This codes for CASYHGTDTQYF.

Points on this clonotype: Relative to the germline gene, one junction end is altered; a read error may explain this. The rearrangement uses TRBV10-3 and TRBJ2-3, with 7 nucleotides matching TRBD2. Germline CDR1 reads ENHRY; CDR2 reads SYGVKD. The CDR3 runs to 16 residues. CDR3 region: CAISRLSGIAGDTQCF. The CDR3 DNA sequence: TGTGCCATCAGCCGACTAAGCGGGATTGCCGGAGATACGCAGTGTTTT.

This clonotype appeared a few times. The chain employs TRBV20-1 and TRBJ2-5; D may correspond to TRBD1 or TRBD2 (5 bases each). The ends were cut back, 6 bases at V and 5 bases at J, with 19 bases in the middle. The CDR3 sequence is 14 residues long. Germline V gene lookup returns CDR1 DFQATT and CDR2 SNEGSKA (reference sequence). The CDR3 spells CSAKEGTRVETQYF. In DNA form, the CDR3 reads TGCAGTGCAAAAGAGGGTACCAGGGTGGAGACCCAGTACTTC.

This clonotype was seen at least ten times. V and J are TRBV7-2 and TRBJ2-3, with 8 bases that match TRBD2. The trim removed 5 bases at V and 3 bases at J, leaving 13 bases unmatched. Germline CDR1 SGHTA, CDR2 FQGNSA. The CDR3 runs 17 residues. The CDR3 sequence: CASSLPPSGSLTDTQYF. In DNA form, the CDR3 reads TGTGCCAGCAGCCTACCCCCGAGCGGGAGTCTTACAGATACGCAGTATTTT.

The gene calls are TRBV5-1 and TRBJ2-3; 10 bases align to TRBD1. V shed 1 base and J 5 bases; nucleotides not matched to a gene: 7. This CDR3 has 16 residues. Per the germline V gene, CDR1 is SGHRS and CDR2 is YFSETQ. The CDR3 nucleotides are TGCGCCAGCAGCTTGTTGCCCGGACAGGGGGAAGATACGCAGTATTTT. Translated, it gives CASSLLPGQGEDTQYF.

The chain joins TRBV20-1 to TRBJ2-3; 15 bases are a match to TRBD2. The CDR3 runs 17 residues. V lost 1 base, J lost 4 bases, and 6 bases stayed unmatched. Germline V CDR1 and CDR2: DFQATT, SNEGSKA (reference sequence). Here the CDR3 reads CSARAGTSGGRADTQYF. The CDR3, as DNA: TGCAGTGCTAGAGCCGGGACTAGCGGGGGGAGGGCAGATACGCAGTATTTT.

This clonotype has at least ten counts. V is TRBV20-1 and J is TRBJ1-1, with 7 bases lining up with TRBD1. The germline gives CDR1 DFQATT, CDR2 SNEGSKA (reference sequence). CDR3 size: 17 residues. Trimming took 3 bases from V and 1 from J; bases not matched to a gene: 14. In nucleotides, the CDR3 is TGCAGTGCTAGGATTACAAATGTTCGGGACAGGAACACTGAAGCTTTCTTT. Its translation: CSARITNVRDRNTEAFF.

V gene TRBV6-2 or TRBV6-3 combines with J gene TRBJ2-5; D might be TRBD2 (6 bases). The CDR3 has 14 residues. Germline V gene lookup returns CDR1 MNHEY and CDR2 SVGEGT. Trimming cost V 6 bases and J 1 base, with 12 bases left between them. CDR3 in DNA: TGTGCCAGCAGCACTAGGGACTTCCAAGAGACCCAGTACTTC. Translating it yields CASSTRDFQETQYF.

Only a few counts were recorded for this clonotype. CDR3: CASSLDPGLNEQFF. DNA for the CDR3: TGTGCCAGCAGCTTAGATCCGGGGCTGAATGAGCAGTTCTTC. The chain carries TRBV7-2 and TRBJ2-1; TRBD1 or TRBD2 may be the D gene (5 bases each). Trimming took off 1 base at V and 7 bases at J, with 11 bases between the two ends. The V gene's germline CDR1 is SGHTA and CDR2 FQGNSA. CDR3 length: 14 residues.

This clonotype was seen just once. The rearrangement uses TRBV20-1 and TRBJ2-1, with TRBD1 matching 9 bases. The CDR3 runs to 14 residues. Trimming cost V 6 bases and J 3 bases; bases outside gene matches: 6. The germline gives CDR1 DFQATT, CDR2 SNEGSKA (reference sequence). This CDR3 is CSATGQGFYNEQFF. CDR3 sequence (DNA): TGCAGTGCCACGGGACAGGGTTTCTACAATGAGCAGTTCTTC.

This clonotype came up once. The rearrangement links TRBV20-1 to TRBJ2-1, with 10 bases lining up with TRBD2. The germline CDR1 and CDR2 sequences are DFQATT and SNEGSKA (reference sequence). This CDR3 is 14 amino acids long. Trimming removed 4 bases from V and 5 bases from J; junction bases left unmatched: 5. The CDR3 nucleotides are TGCAGTGCTACTGGACTAGCGGCAAACAATGAGCAGTTCTTC. This gives the protein CSATGLAANNEQFF.

In this sample, this clonotype turned up many times. V and J are TRBV12-3 or TRBV12-4 and TRBJ2-5; perhaps TRBD2 as D (5 bases). The J call could be wrong; TRBJ2-1 is a better fit for the DNA end. This CDR3 has 13 amino acids. In nucleotides, the CDR3 is TGTGCCAGCACCCTGAAAGGGAGTGGGAGGCAGTTCTTC. Encoded protein: CASTLKGSGRQFF.

The rearrangement links TRBV6-5 to TRBJ1-2; D is perhaps TRBD1 (5 bases). Looked up from germline, CDR1 is MNHEY and CDR2 is SVGAGI. Trimming pared 0 bases from V and 6 bases from J, leaving 11 bases between. The CDR3 contains 14 residues. CDR3 nucleotide sequence: TGTGCCAGCAGTTACTCGACAGACGGCAATGGCTACACCTTC. Its protein is CASSYSTDGNGYTF.

In this sample, this clonotype turned up a few times. The CDR3 bases are TGTGCCAGCAGATTCCTTAGCGGGAGGGCCCAGTACTTC. It is translated as CASRFLSGRAQYF. This chain links TRBV3-1 with TRBJ2-5; 11 bases line up with TRBD2. CDR3 length: 13 residues. Per germline, CDR1 LGHDT and CDR2 YNNKEL (reference sequence). Trimming at V came to 6 bases and at J to 9 bases, leaving 6 bases not matched to a gene.

The chain is built from TRBV6-2 or TRBV6-3 and TRBJ2-2; D is uncertain. Trimming pared 0 bases from V and 3 bases from J, leaving 5 bases between. Germline V gene lookup returns CDR1 MNHEY and CDR2 SVGEGT. The CDR3 is 14 amino acids. Written as DNA, the CDR3 is TGTGCCAGCAGTTACTCGGCGTACACCGGGGAGCTGTTTTTT. It translates to CASSYSAYTGELFF.

The sample holds a few counts of this clonotype. The CDR3 protein is CASSVDGTEAFF. Written as DNA, the CDR3 is TGTGCCAGCAGTGTCGACGGCACTGAAGCTTTCTTT. V is TRBV6-1 and J is TRBJ1-1; the D is unclear. The CDR3 sequence is 12 residues long. The V end lost 4 bases, the J end lost 4 bases, and 7 bases lay between the germline ends. Per the germline V gene, CDR1 is MNHNS and CDR2 is SASEGT.

This clonotype was counted a few times. The chain recombines TRBV7-3 with TRBJ2-5, with D possibly called TRBD1 or TRBD2 (5 bases each). The CDR3 covers 15 residues. V lost 2 bases and J 5 bases, leaving 15 bases between the germline ends. The germline V gene has CDR1 SGHTA and CDR2 FQGTGA. CDR3 bases: TGTGCCAGCAGCTTAGGGTCAACCGGGACGGAGACCCAGTACTTC. It encodes CASSLGSTGTETQYF.

This clonotype was detected a few times. This chain uses TRBV7-2 with TRBJ2-5; 15 bases align to TRBD2. CDR1 SGHTA and CDR2 FQGNSA come from the germline V gene. The CDR3 covers 20 residues. V shed 1 base and J 5 bases; nucleotides not matched to a gene: 14. The CDR3 bases are TGTGCCAGCAGCTTAGGTGGTGACGGACTAGCGGGAGGGCCTAGTGAGACCCAGTACTTC. Its protein product is CASSLGGDGLAGGPSETQYF.

This chain links TRBV20-1 with TRBJ2-1; TRBD2 matches 8 bases. The V gene's germline CDR1 is DFQATT and CDR2 SNEGSKA (reference sequence). With V trimmed by 2 bases and J by 7 bases, 10 bases remained unmatched. The CDR3 consists of 15 residues. CDR3 region: CSARWDGRAQNEQFF. CDR3 bases: TGCAGTGCTAGATGGGACGGGAGGGCGCAGAATGAGCAGTTCTTC.

This clonotype appeared a few times. The gene calls are TRBV29-1 and TRBJ2-1; 10 bases line up with TRBD2. This CDR3 has 15 amino acids. Unmatched junction bases numbered 7, after V lost 1 base and J lost 7 bases. Germline V gene data show CDR1 as SQVTM and CDR2 as ANQGSEA. The CDR3 bases are TGCAGCGTTGAAGGAGCCGGGACTAGCGCTAATGAGCAGTTCTTC. Translating gives CSVEGAGTSANEQFF.

Only one count was recorded for this clonotype. The junction departs from the called germline gene at one end, perhaps through a read error. This chain connects TRBV3-1 to TRBJ2-1; 14 bases are a match to TRBD2. The germline V gene encodes CDR1 LGHDT and CDR2 YNNKEL (reference sequence). This CDR3 has 16 residues. Here the CDR3 reads CASSQGTSGRLNERFF. CDR3 in DNA: TGTGCCAGCAGCCAGGGGACTAGCGGGAGACTGAATGAGCGGTTCTTC.

This clonotype was counted a few times. The chain is built from TRBV9 and TRBJ1-1, with D unresolved. CDR1 is SGDLS and CDR2 is YYNGEE in the germline V gene. V was cut by 3 bases and J by 5 bases, with 14 bases left in between. This CDR3 is built from 14 residues. The CDR3, as DNA: TGTGCCAGCAGCGCAGAGCCCATAAGGACTGAAGCTTTCTTT. Protein: CASSAEPIRTEAFF.